The T cell receptor (beta chain) described here comes from a study of cytomegalovirus exposure and HLA in healthy donors. Overall study findings and caveats: DRB1 showed the most TCR associations and HLA-C the fewest in a later analysis, as rates varied by HLA locus. The study put some 150 TCR beta chains on its list as cytomegalovirus-associated. Other equally common chains were less clonally expanded than HLA-associated TCR beta chains, a later analysis showed.

Donors counted as nominally healthy when sampled, yet unrecorded immune exposures were likely. Concerning this clone itself: Its antigen is not known.

The PCR ran on 60 Vbeta and 13 Jbeta primers. Some clones are missing from TCRdb's copy, which holds only in-frame ones; the method was immunoSEQ multiplex PCR. The data contain 50,000 to 75,000 clones, roughly 77% of them singletons. CDR1 and CDR2 (germline): GTSNPN, SVGIG (reference sequence). V trimming: 0 bases; J trimming: 1 base; junction bases outside the gene matches: 2. This CDR3 has 16 amino acids. Sequencing used PBMCs. This TCR was recovered from a man aged 25-40 years in good health and CMV-seropositive. V is TRBV30 and J is TRBJ1-5, with 11 bases aligning to TRBD1. The CDR3 reads CAWSVRDRGSNQPQHF. CDR3 in DNA: TGTGCCTGGAGTGTACGGGACAGGGGGAGCAATCAGCCCCAGCATTTT.